The rows below give T cell receptor beta chains drawn from one sample of a study of blood T cells in healthy people across ages. MiXCR, run by TCRdb on the 5' RACE reads, gives a single entry per CDR3 protein. Of 380,000 or so distinct CDR3 sequences listed, 45% to 60% were seen once; the top ten hold around 49%. The sequenced material came from blood. Every receptor here comes from a man aged 60 to 75 in good health. Each CDR3 is given with its conserved first and last residue. D genes are given only for firm matches. Rows may omit the clone size; those that give it use once, few, many or a size class.

cdr3_nt cdr3_aa j_call d_call cdr3_length clone_size v_call
TGCAGTGCTAAGAAACCCCACATAGCGGGTAGAATAGGCACCGGGGAGCTGTTTTTT CSAKKPHIAGRIGTGELFF TRBJ2-2 TRBD2 19 NA TRBV20-1
TGTGCCAGCAGCTTAGAAGTCGGACAGGGCGAGCAGTACTTC CASSLEVGQGEQYF TRBJ2-7 TRBD1 14 few TRBV7-9
TGCGCCAGCAGCTTGGCGATAGCGGGGGAGCATGAGCAGTACTTC CASSLAIAGEHEQYF TRBJ2-5 TRBD2 15 NA TRBV5-1
TGTGCCAGCAGTTACTCGATATCTAGCGGGACGGGGAACAATGAGCAGTACTTC CASSYSISSGTGNNEQYF TRBJ2-7 TRBD2 18 NA TRBV6-5
TGCAGTGCTAGAGATCCCAGCGGGAGATTCGAGCAGTACTTC CSARDPSGRFEQYF TRBJ2-7 TRBD2 14 NA TRBV20-1
TGCAGTGCTAGACGGGACGCGCAAGAGACCCAGTACTTC CSARRDAQETQYF TRBJ2-5 NA 13 many TRBV20-1
TGTGCCAGCAGCCGCCGGACAGGAAGCACAGATACGCAGTATTTT CASSRRTGSTDTQYF TRBJ2-3 TRBD1 15 few TRBV12-3/TRBV12-4
TGTGCCAGCAGTTACGCGGGGAAACCTAACTATGGCTACACCTTC CASSYAGKPNYGYTF TRBJ1-2 NA 15 NA TRBV6-2/TRBV6-3
TGCAGTGCCCCCCGAGGGGACGGTCGCAATCAGCCCCAGCATTTT CSAPRGDGRNQPQHF TRBJ1-5 NA 15 NA TRBV20-1
TGTGCCAGCACAAGTGGCGCGTCGAAATATGGCTACACCTTC CASTSGASKYGYTF TRBJ1-2 NA 14 NA TRBV12-3/TRBV12-4
TGTGCCGCGGGGGGCCTGCCCCGGGCCAAAAACATTCAGTACTTC CAAGGLPRAKNIQYF TRBJ2-4 TRBD2 15 few TRBV5-8
TGCAGCGTTGAAGTCGGAGGGAATAGGGAGCAGTTCTTC CSVEVGGNREQFF TRBJ2-1 NA 13 NA TRBV29-1
TGTGCTAGCAGCCCGGGCGGCAGGGGCTACGAGCAGTACTTC CASSPGGRGYEQYF TRBJ2-7 NA 14 few TRBV7-7
TGTGCCAGCAGCCTTAACCCGGCCCTGGGGACAAGGGCCGAAAAACTGTTTTTT CASSLNPALGTRAEKLFF TRBJ1-4 NA 18 few TRBV7-2
TGTGCCAGCAGCCCGGACAGACGCGAGCAGTACTTC CASSPDRREQYF TRBJ2-7 NA 12 few TRBV7-2
TGTGCCAGCAGTTTAAAGGGCGAGCAGTTCTTC CASSLKGEQFF TRBJ2-1 NA 11 NA TRBV28
TGTGCCAGCATCGAGCGGGAGGGGTTCCAAGAGACCCAGTACTTC CASIEREGFQETQYF TRBJ2-5 TRBD2 15 few TRBV7-8
TGTGCCAGCAGCAGCGGACGCGCAGATACGCAGTATTTT CASSSGRADTQYF TRBJ2-3 NA 13 few TRBV3-1
TGTGCCAGCAGTGACGGACAGGGCGGGTTTGTTGAGCAGTACTTC CASSDGQGGFVEQYF TRBJ2-7 TRBD1 15 NA TRBV27
TGTGCCAGCAGGCTACTAACGGGGAGAACCGGGACCCAGTACTTC CASRLLTGRTGTQYF TRBJ2-5 NA 15 few TRBV2
TGTGCCAGCAGCTTTACGGGCGAGCAGTACTTC CASSFTGEQYF TRBJ2-7 NA 11 few TRBV7-2
TGCAGCGTTGAAGGCGGGGACAGGCGTGCCGGCTACACCTTC CSVEGGDRRAGYTF TRBJ1-2 TRBD1 14 NA TRBV29-1
TGTGCCTGGAGTCGCCCAGGCGGCCCCTACGAGCAGTACTTC CAWSRPGGPYEQYF TRBJ2-7 NA 14 NA TRBV30
TGTGCCAGCAGCTTACATTCCGGGACAGGCTACGAGCAGTACTTC CASSLHSGTGYEQYF TRBJ2-7 TRBD1 15 NA TRBV7-2
TGTGCCAGCAGTCCTGAAGGGTCTGGGGCCAACGTCCTGACTTTC CASSPEGSGANVLTF TRBJ2-6 NA 15 many TRBV12-3/TRBV12-4
TGTGCCAGCAGCCCTGGACAGACCACCGGGGAGCTGTTTTTT CASSPGQTTGELFF TRBJ2-2 NA 14 once TRBV9
TGCAGTGCTAGATCGGCGCGGGGTCCGGGGTACGAGCAGTACTTC CSARSARGPGYEQYF TRBJ2-7 NA 15 NA TRBV20-1